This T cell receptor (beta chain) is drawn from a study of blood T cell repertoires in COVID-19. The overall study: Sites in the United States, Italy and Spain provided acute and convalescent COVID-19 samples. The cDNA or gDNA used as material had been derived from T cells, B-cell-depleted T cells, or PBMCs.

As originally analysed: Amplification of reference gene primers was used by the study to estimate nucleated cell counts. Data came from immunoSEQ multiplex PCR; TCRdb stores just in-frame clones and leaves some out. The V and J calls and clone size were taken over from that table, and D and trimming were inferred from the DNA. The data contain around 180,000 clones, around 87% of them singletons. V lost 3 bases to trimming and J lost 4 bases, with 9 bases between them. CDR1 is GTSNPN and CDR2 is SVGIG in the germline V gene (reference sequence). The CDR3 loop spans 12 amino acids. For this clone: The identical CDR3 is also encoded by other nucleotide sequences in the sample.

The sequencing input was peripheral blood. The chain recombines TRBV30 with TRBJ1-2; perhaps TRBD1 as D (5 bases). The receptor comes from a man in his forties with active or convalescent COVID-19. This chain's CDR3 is CAWSPGGYGYTF. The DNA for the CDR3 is TGTGCCTGGAGCCCGGGGGGCTATGGCTACACCTTC.